Presented here are 14 T cell receptor beta chains from one specimen sequenced in a study of blood T cell repertoires in COVID-19. The table came from immunoSEQ multiplex PCR; TCRdb's copy has only in-frame clones and leaves some out. The profile covers under 350,000 clones, with around 86% appearing a single time and roughly 4.2% taken by the ten largest. Sequencing was performed on PBMCs or T cells enriched from blood (not recorded which). The origin of the receptors is a woman in her 40s with acute COVID-19.

The V call is TRBV12-5, the J call TRBJ2-1; 7 bases are a match to TRBD1. The CDR3 is 15 residues long. V was clipped by 1 base and J by 0 bases; unmatched bases: 0. Germline V gene lookup returns CDR1 LGHNT and CDR2 FRNRAP. CDR3 amino acids: CASGLDRGSYNEQFF. CDR3 DNA: TGTGCTAGTGGTTTGGACAGGGGCTCCTACAATGAGCAGTTCTTC.

The chain joins TRBV3-1 (or the pseudogene TRBV3-2) to TRBJ1-1; a weak D match, TRBD1 (5 bases). V was trimmed by 4 bases and J by 0 bases, leaving 15 bases between them. The CDR3 has 16 residues. Germline values: CDR1 LGHDT, CDR2 YNNKEL (reference sequence). The CDR3 nucleotides read TGTGCCAGCAGCCCAAGGGGTACGTTCATGAACACTGAAGCTTTCTTT. Translated, it gives CASSPRGTFMNTEAFF.

J is TRBJ2-3 and V is TRBV5-1; perhaps TRBD2 as D (6 bases). Germline V gene sequence: CDR1 SGHRS, CDR2 YFSETQ. Trimming left V 4 bases short and J 6 bases short, with 12 bases between. The CDR3 covers 13 residues. CDR3 sequence reads: CASSLGEVDTQYF. CDR3 in DNA: TGCGCCAGCAGCCTGGGGGAGGTTGATACGCAGTATTTT.

The rearrangement links TRBV6-2 or TRBV6-3 to TRBJ1-1; 11 bases match TRBD1. The CDR3 totals 14 residues. Germline V gene lookup returns CDR1 MNHEY and CDR2 SVGEGT. J was trimmed by 6 bases and V by 2 bases; bases with no gene match: 2. This chain's CDR3 is CASSYEGQGAEAFF. For the CDR3, the DNA is TGTGCCAGCAGTTACGAGGGACAGGGGGCTGAAGCTTTCTTT.

The rearrangement links TRBV6-6 to TRBJ2-7, with D possibly being TRBD1 (5 bases). The CDR3 is 16 amino acids. The germline CDR1 and CDR2 sequences are MNHNY and SVGAGI (reference sequence). Trimming shortened V by 2 bases and J by 3 bases, and 17 bases separated the two germline ends. In nucleotides, the CDR3 is TGTGCCAGCAGTTACGAGCAGGGCAGGTGGAGCTACGAGCAGTACTTC. Protein sequence: CASSYEQGRWSYEQYF.

The chain combines TRBV4-2 with TRBJ1-2; 8 bases fit TRBD1. This CDR3 is 15 amino acids long. Per the germline V gene, CDR1 is LGHNA and CDR2 is YNFKEQ. Trimming took 4 bases from V and 3 from J; bases not matched to a gene: 7. In nucleotides, the CDR3 is TGTGCCAGCAGCCGATCTCAGGGGGCAGACTATGGCTACACCTTC. It yields the protein CASSRSQGADYGYTF.

V is TRBV7-2 and J is TRBJ2-2; D call uncertain. Germline loops: CDR1 SGHTA, CDR2 FQGNSA. V was trimmed by 7 bases and J by 3 bases, leaving 12 bases between them. The CDR3 runs 14 residues. This chain's CDR3 is CASTPGQYTGELFF. The CDR3 bases are TGTGCCAGCACCCCTGGGCAGTACACCGGGGAGCTGTTTTTT.

The chain links TRBV4-2 to TRBJ1-4, with D tentatively TRBD1 (5 bases). The CDR3 runs to 15 residues. Germline V gives CDR1 LGHNA, CDR2 YNFKEQ. V was trimmed by 5 bases and J by 5 bases, leaving 15 bases between them. The DNA of the CDR3 is TGTGCCAGCAGCTCCCGCCGGGACTCCAATGAAAAACTGTTTTTT. Translated, it gives CASSSRRDSNEKLFF.

The chain links TRBV29-1 to TRBJ2-5; 9 nucleotides line up with TRBD2. The CDR3 is made up of 15 amino acids. The V and J ends lost 7 bases and 1 base, in that order; junction bases with no gene match: 10. The V gene's germline CDR1 is SQVTM and CDR2 ANQGSEA. The CDR3 nucleotides read TGCAGCGCTTCCCGCGGTAGCGGGGGCCAAGAGACCCAGTACTTC. Its protein is CSASRGSGGQETQYF.

In its sample, this clone was seen once. The chain uses TRBV2 and TRBJ1-1; D gene ambiguous. V lost 5 bases to trimming and J lost 2 bases, with 9 bases between them. Germline assignment: CDR1 SNHLY and CDR2 FYNNEI. The CDR3 totals 13 residues. The CDR3 bases are TGTGCCAGCAGTAGTGACATTAACACTGAAGCTTTCTTT. Amino acid sequence: CASSSDINTEAFF.

The chain couples TRBV19 to TRBJ1-1; perhaps TRBD1 as D (5 bases). The CDR3 has 14 residues. CDR1 is LNHDA and CDR2 is SQIVND in the germline V gene (reference sequence). Deletions cut 4 bases from V and 5 bases from J, with 14 bases between. CDR3 sequence: CASSKSGKATEAFF. The CDR3 DNA reads TGTGCCAGTAGTAAATCAGGGAAGGCGACTGAAGCTTTCTTT.

The V and J genes are TRBV7-2 and TRBJ2-5; 7 nucleotides agree with TRBD2. The germline V gene encodes CDR1 SGHTA and CDR2 FQGNSA. The CDR3 extends over 16 amino acids. V gave up 5 bases and J gave up 5 bases; unmatched junction bases: 14. In nucleotides, the CDR3 is TGTGCCAGCAGCCCCTTAGGGACTTGGGGAGGGGAGACCCAGTACTTC. This codes for CASSPLGTWGGETQYF. Filled out from reference TRBV7-2 and TRBJ2-5, the complete variable domain reads GAGVSQSPSNKVTEKGKDVELRCDPISGHTALYWYRQSLGQGLEFLIYFQGNSAPDKSGLPSDRFSAERTGGSVSTLTIQRTQQEDSAVYLCASSPLGTWGGETQYFGPGTRLLVL.

The chain links TRBV19 to TRBJ1-2; 9 bases map to TRBD1. V lost 1 base, J lost 3 bases, and 3 bases stayed unmatched. The CDR3 length is 15 residues. From germline, CDR1 is LNHDA and CDR2 SQIVND (reference sequence). This CDR3 is CASSIGDRVDYGYTF. In DNA, the CDR3 is TGTGCCAGTAGTATAGGGGACAGGGTTGACTATGGCTACACCTTC.

The CDR3 coding sequence is TGCGCCAGCAGCCAAGACAGGAGGAACTATGGCTACACCTTC. Translation: CASSQDRRNYGYTF. The chain recombines TRBV4-3 with TRBJ1-2; no clear D. The V gene lost 0 bases and the J gene lost 2 bases, with 7 bases spanning the gap. Per the germline V gene, CDR1 is LGHNA and CDR2 is YSLEER. The CDR3 runs to 14 residues.